This TCR beta chain is from a study of identical twins. Study results and caveats: Beta clonotypes that were abundant in cord blood contained fewer insertions, a pattern absent from memory repertoires.

TCRdb reprocessed the 5' RACE reads via MiXCR and lists one record per CDR3 protein. The data show 640,000 or so distinct CDR3 sequences, approximately 6.1% seen once. About this clonotype: As yet, its antigen is unknown.

The CDR3 is made up of 18 amino acids. V was cut by 4 bases and J by 1 base, with 18 bases left in between. The germline CDR1 and CDR2 sequences are SGHRS and YFSETQ. The chain has TRBV5-1 and TRBJ2-6, with D perhaps TRBD1 (8 bases). This receptor was obtained from a man in his late teens or twenties in good health. Sequencing was performed on naive T cells sorted from blood. The CDR3 loop reads CASSSTGGAISGANVLTF. DNA of the CDR3: TGCGCCAGCAGCAGTACAGGGGGGGCTATTTCTGGGGCCAACGTCCTGACTTTC.